This is a list of T cell receptor beta chains from one sample in a study of cytomegalovirus exposure and HLA in healthy donors. Repertoires were generated with immunoSEQ multiplex PCR, while TCRdb's copy carries only in-frame clones and drops some. The sample has approximately 240,000 clones, roughly four fifths seen once. Sequencing used PBMCs. Receptor source: a woman aged 35 to 49 in good health and CMV-seronegative. Each CDR3 is given with its conserved first and last residue. A D gene is named only where the DNA matches it firmly. Size values are once, few and many counts, or a class for expanded clones, and some rows have none.

v_call,clone_size,d_call,j_call,cdr3_nt,cdr3_aa
TRBV15,.,TRBD1,TRBJ1-5,TGTGCCACCAGCCCCGACAGGGGTGGCAATCAGCCCCAGCATTTT,CATSPDRGGNQPQHF
TRBV5-1,.,TRBD2,TRBJ2-1,TGCGCCAGCAGCTGGGGGGGGAACTACAATGAGCAGTTCTTC,CASSWGGNYNEQFF
TRBV6-5,few,.,TRBJ1-1,TGTGCCAGCAGTTCCGGGAGGGGGATGAACACTGAAGCTTTCTTT,CASSSGRGMNTEAFF
TRBV12-1,.,.,TRBJ2-3,TGTGCCGGCAACTCCCAGGGGGCCCCTTGTCCCACAGATACGCAGTATTTT,CAGNSQGAPCPTDTQYF
TRBV7-3,.,TRBD2,TRBJ2-1,TGTGCCAGCAGCTCCTCTAGCGGGGGGCCCAATGAGCAGTTCTTC,CASSSSSGGPNEQFF
TRBV4-3,once,.,TRBJ2-3,TGCGCCAGCAGCCGACGACAGGGCACAGATACGCAGTATTTT,CASSRRQGTDTQYF
TRBV2,.,.,TRBJ1-2,TGTGCCAGCAGGGGATGGGGCGGCAGCGACTATGGCTACACCTTC,CASRGWGGSDYGYTF
TRBV7-9,.,TRBD1,TRBJ1-1,TGTGCCAGCAGCTCTACAGGGGGTCTTTTGAACACTGAAGCTTTCTTT,CASSSTGGLLNTEAFF
TRBV5-5,.,TRBD1,TRBJ1-1,TGTGCCAGCAGCCCGCCGACAGGGAGGACTGAAGCTTTCTTT,CASSPPTGRTEAFF
TRBV2,.,TRBD1,TRBJ2-1,TGTGCCAGCCAACAGGGGCTGTACAATGAGCAGTTCTTC,CASQQGLYNEQFF
TRBV7-2,.,.,TRBJ1-6,TGTGCCAGCAGCTCCCCCCCGGGGTCCTATAATTCACCCCTCCACTTT,CASSSPPGSYNSPLHF
TRBV11-3,once,.,TRBJ2-3,TGTGCCAGCAGCTTAGTTGCGGAAACGCAGTATTTT,CASSLVAETQYF
TRBV25-1,.,.,TRBJ1-4,TGTGCCAGCAGTGTGGGCCCCGGGACACCGGCAACTAATGAAAAACTGTTTTTT,CASSVGPGTPATNEKLFF
TRBV4-1,.,TRBD1,TRBJ1-1,TGCGCCAGCAGCCCGACACAGGGGGCGAACACTGAAGCTTTCTTT,CASSPTQGANTEAFF
TRBV7-2,.,.,TRBJ2-2,TGTGCCAGCAGCTTATCGTGGGCGGGCGCGAACACCGGGGAGCTGTTTTTT,CASSLSWAGANTGELFF
TRBV11-2,.,TRBD1,TRBJ1-2,TGTGCCAGCAGCTTGGCCGGGACAGGGAGCTATGGCTACACCTTC,CASSLAGTGSYGYTF
TRBV29-1,once,.,TRBJ1-5,TGCAGCGTGAAAACAGGGAGCAATCAGCCCCAGCATTTT,CSVKTGSNQPQHF
TRBV29-1,once,.,TRBJ2-5,TGCAGCGTTGAGCGGGGGACCCAGTACTTC,CSVERGTQYF
TRBV28,.,TRBD1,TRBJ2-1,TGTGCCAGCAGCTACGCAAGGGACAGCTACAATGAGCAGTTCTTC,CASSYARDSYNEQFF
TRBV10-3,once,.,TRBJ1-2,TGTGCCATCAGTGTGTTTCGGGGGTCCTATGGCTACACCTTC,CAISVFRGSYGYTF
TRBV5-1,.,.,TRBJ2-3,TGCGCCAGCAGCTTCCCCGCCGGGGGGCACGCAGATACGCAGTATTTT,CASSFPAGGHADTQYF
TRBV5-1,.,.,TRBJ2-7,TGCGCCAGCAGCCAGGGAGGGTCAGGGGCGCTGAACGAGCAGTACTTC,CASSQGGSGALNEQYF
TRBV6-5,.,.,TRBJ2-7,TGTGCCAGCAGTCCAACAGGGTCACCCTCCTACGAGCAGTACTTC,CASSPTGSPSYEQYF
TRBV30,.,TRBD1,TRBJ1-4,TGTGCCTGGAGGCACTTCCAGGGGGGACTGTTTTTT,CAWRHFQGGLFF
TRBV2,once,TRBD1,TRBJ1-2,TGTGCCAGCAGTCAACGGGTCAGGGGGCCCTATGGCTACACCTTC,CASSQRVRGPYGYTF
TRBV18,.,TRBD1,TRBJ2-7,TGTGCCAGCTCACCACCACGGGACAGCCTCTACGAGCAGTACTTC,CASSPPRDSLYEQYF
TRBV10-3,.,TRBD2,TRBJ2-3,TGTGCCATCAGTGGGCTAGCGGGGAGCACCACAGATACGCAGTATTTT,CAISGLAGSTTDTQYF
TRBV21-1,.,.,TRBJ2-7,TGTGCCAGCAGCCCGGGTTGTGTATTGAACTTCTACGAGCAGTACTTC,CASSPGCVLNFYEQYF
TRBV6-6,.,TRBD2,TRBJ2-5,TGTGCCAGCAGCCTGCCCGGGGGGGTAGGAGAGACCCAGTACTTC,CASSLPGGVGETQYF
TRBV4-1,.,.,TRBJ1-2,TGCGCCAGCAGCCAAGCAGGAGGTGGCTACACCTTC,CASSQAGGGYTF
TRBV28,.,TRBD1,TRBJ2-3,TGTGCCAGCAGTTTACCCCCCGGGACAGGACCTGTAGTTACGCAGTATTTT,CASSLPPGTGPVVTQYF
TRBV4-1,few,TRBD1,TRBJ1-1,TGCGCCAGCAGCCAAGGACAGGGTTTGAACACTGAAGCTTTCTTT,CASSQGQGLNTEAFF
TRBV2,.,TRBD1,TRBJ2-5,TGTGCCAGCAGTGACAGGGGGCAAATGGGAGAGACCCAGTACTTC,CASSDRGQMGETQYF
TRBV28,.,.,TRBJ2-7,TGTGCCAGCGGACGGGGAAGCTCCTACGAGCAGTACTTC,CASGRGSSYEQYF
TRBV5-4,.,.,TRBJ2-7,TGTGCCAGCAGTAGAGGGAGCGACTACGAGCAGTACTTC,CASSRGSDYEQYF
TRBV7-8,.,.,TRBJ2-5,TGTGCCAGCAGCTTATCTCCCTCCTCCGGGAGAGAGACCCAGTACTTC,CASSLSPSSGRETQYF
TRBV27,once,.,TRBJ1-6,TGTGCCAGCAGTTTATCCGGGGAATCACCCCTCCACTTT,CASSLSGESPLHF
TRBV27,once,.,TRBJ2-3,TGTGCCAGCAGTTCTGGGGCCCGGGATACGCAGTATTTT,CASSSGARDTQYF
TRBV18,.,TRBD1,TRBJ2-7,TGTGCCAGCTCACTAACCGGGACAGTTCTGCCCGAGCAGTACTTC,CASSLTGTVLPEQYF
TRBV4-1,.,TRBD1,TRBJ1-6,TGCGCCAGCAGCCAAGCCCGGGACAGGGGAGCACCCCTCCACTTT,CASSQARDRGAPLHF
TRBV28,.,TRBD1,TRBJ1-4,TGTGCCAGCAGGACAGGGCAAGTTAATGAAAAACTGTTTTTT,CASRTGQVNEKLFF
TRBV11-2,.,TRBD2,TRBJ2-5,TGTGCCAGCAGCTTAGAACTCCCACTCGTACCGGGACTAGCGGAGACCCAGTACTTC,CASSLELPLVPGLAETQYF
TRBV28,once,TRBD2,TRBJ2-2,TGTGCCAGCAGCCTAGGGGCGGGGGGCAAGGCCGGGGAGCTGTTTTTT,CASSLGAGGKAGELFF
TRBV28,.,TRBD2,TRBJ2-7,TGTGCCAGCAAAGCGGGGGACTTAAACTACGAGCAGTACTTC,CASKAGDLNYEQYF
TRBV5-4,.,TRBD1,TRBJ1-1,TGTGCCAGCAGCTTGGAGGGGGCAAGCAGGGCTTTCTTT,CASSLEGASRAFF
TRBV10-3,.,TRBD2,TRBJ2-1,TGTGCCATCAGTGCGGCGGCAGCGGGGGCCCCCTACAATGAGCAGTTCTTC,CAISAAAAGAPYNEQFF
TRBV5-1,.,TRBD2,TRBJ2-4,TGCGCCAGCAGCTCGGGACTAGCGGACTTAGCCAAAAACATTCAGTACTTC,CASSSGLADLAKNIQYF
TRBV27,.,.,TRBJ1-6,TGTGCCAGCAGTTACAGGTCCTATAATTCACCCCTCCACTTT,CASSYRSYNSPLHF
TRBV18,few,.,TRBJ1-1,TGTGCCAGCTCACCGTTCCGCGGTTACACTGAAGCTTTCTTT,CASSPFRGYTEAFF
TRBV4-3,.,.,TRBJ1-4,TGCGCCAGCAGCCAGGCGGGACGCCAAGAAAAACTGTTTTTT,CASSQAGRQEKLFF
TRBV11-3,.,TRBD2,TRBJ2-1,TGTGCCAGCAGCTTAATTGGGCTAGCGGGGTACAATGAGCAGTTCTTC,CASSLIGLAGYNEQFF
TRBV14,.,.,TRBJ1-2,TGTGCCAGCAGCCAAGACCCGGGTAATGGCTACACCTTC,CASSQDPGNGYTF